This entry is about one T cell receptor beta chain. What it binds is unknown. This CDR3 spans 17 amino acids. CDR1 is SGHDN, CDR2 FVKESK, per germline. Trimming pared 2 bases from V and 0 bases from J, leaving 11 bases between. PCR employed 60 Vbeta and 13 Jbeta primers. Clones were sequenced by immunoSEQ multiplex PCR, and TCRdb holds only the in-frame ones, with some missing. Altogether 50,000 to 75,000 clones are present, about four fifths being singletons, with the ten largest covering under 8%. This entry comes from a study of cytomegalovirus exposure and HLA in healthy donors. Points from the study as a whole: Presence/absence analyses supposed approximately even sequencing depth among donors.

This receptor was identified in a man aged 30 to 45 in good health and CMV-seropositive. The gene calls are TRBV14 and TRBJ2-6; D not certain. Source material: PBMCs. The CDR3 DNA reads as TGTGCCAGCAGCCAATTTACGGTTCCCTCTGGGGCCAACGTCCTGACTTTC. This encodes CASSQFTVPSGANVLTF.